The 26 T cell receptor beta chains reported below all come from one sample, sequenced in a study of beta chain features in type 1 diabetes. The isolated RNA, all of it, was reverse transcribed, so expressed TCRB transcripts were what got sequenced. TCRdb keeps only in-frame clones here, not all; method: immunoSEQ multiplex PCR. There are 250,000 or so clones in the sample; roughly 70% occur only once, and 0.053% lies in the top ten. The sequenced sample was naive CD4+ T cells from blood. The receptors derive from a man under 40 in good health.

J is TRBJ2-7 and V is TRBV27, with 8 positions matching TRBD1. The CDR3 has 18 amino acids. Per the germline V gene, CDR1 is MNHEY and CDR2 is SMNVEV (reference sequence). V was clipped by 7 bases and J by 5 bases; unmatched bases: 22. The CDR3: CASTRAGGARSVPHEQYF. As DNA, the CDR3 is TGTGCCAGCACGAGGGCAGGGGGCGCGAGATCAGTCCCCCACGAGCAGTACTTC.

The V call is TRBV7-9, the J call TRBJ2-3, with D uncertain. Trimming stripped 4 bases from V and 2 bases from J, with 10 bases between. The CDR3 spans 14 residues. Germline V gene lookup returns CDR1 SEHNR and CDR2 FQNEAQ (reference sequence). The CDR3 sequence is CASSSQESTDTQYF. The CDR3 DNA is TGTGCCAGCAGCTCCCAGGAGTCCACAGATACGCAGTATTTT. Filled out from reference TRBV7-9 and TRBJ2-3, the complete variable domain reads DTGVSQNPRHKITKRGQNVTFRCDPISEHNRLYWYRQTLGQGPEFLTYFQNEAQLEKSRLLSDRFSAERPKGSFSTLEIQRTEQGDSAMYLCASSSQESTDTQYFGPGTRLTVL.

The chain recombines TRBV29-1 with TRBJ2-3, with unresolved D. This CDR3 spans 14 amino acids. CDR1 is SQVTM and CDR2 is ANQGSEA in the germline V gene. V gave up 3 bases and J gave up 0 bases, with 10 bases separating them. This chain's CDR3 is CSVEIAFSTDTQYF. CDR3 in DNA: TGCAGCGTTGAGATAGCTTTCAGCACAGATACGCAGTATTTT.

This chain joins TRBV9 and TRBJ1-2; no clear D gene. The germline V gene encodes CDR1 SGDLS and CDR2 YYNGEE. Trimming shortened V by 0 bases and J by 6 bases, and 12 bases separated the two germline ends. CDR3 length equals 14 residues. The CDR3 DNA follows: TGTGCCAGCAGCGTAGGCGGCAGTCCTCATGGCTACACCTTC. Its translation: CASSVGGSPHGYTF.

Worth noting for this clone: The germline gene is not matched at one end of the junction; a read error may be the cause. The rearrangement joins TRBV6-6 to TRBJ2-7; 7 bases align to TRBD1. The length of the CDR3 is 13 residues. Germline values: CDR1 MNHNY, CDR2 SVGAGI (reference sequence). CDR3 sequence: CASSYLTGLNEQF. The CDR3 nucleotides are TGTGCCAGCAGTTACCTGACAGGGTTGAACGAGCAGTTC.

This clone has just a few counts. The same CDR3 is also encoded by other DNA sequences in this sample. This sequence joins TRBV7-2 and TRBJ2-6; no clear D. The CDR3 spans 14 residues. The V and J ends lost 5 bases and 0 bases respectively, with 5 bases between them. Germline CDR1 is SGHTA and CDR2 is FQGNSA. The CDR3 sequence is CASSLNSGANVLTF. DNA for the CDR3: TGTGCCAGCAGCCTTAACTCTGGGGCCAACGTCCTGACTTTC.

The V gene is TRBV7-2, the J gene TRBJ2-4, with 9 bases aligning to TRBD1. J was trimmed by 8 bases and V by 5 bases; bases with no gene match: 13. This CDR3 comprises 16 residues. Germline CDR1 is SGHTA and CDR2 is FQGNSA. The CDR3 DNA sequence: TGTGCCAGCAGCCAGGGGACAGGGTCGTTTTCGGACATTCAGTACTTC. Its protein product is CASSQGTGSFSDIQYF. The entire variable domain, with the rest obtained from reference TRBV7-2 and TRBJ2-4, is as follows: GAGVSQSPSNKVTEKGKDVELRCDPISGHTALYWYRQSLGQGLEFLIYFQGNSAPDKSGLPSDRFSAERTGGSVSTLTIQRTQQEDSAVYLCASSQGTGSFSDIQYFGAGTRLSVL.

The rearrangement uses TRBV9 and TRBJ2-3; the D is unclear. CDR1 SGDLS and CDR2 YYNGEE come from the germline V gene. With 0 bases removed from V and 5 bases from J, the gap between germline ends came to 10 bases. The CDR3 extends over 14 amino acids. The CDR3 region has the DNA TGTGCCAGCAGCGTAGCTACCATAGGAGATACGCAGTATTTT. The encoded protein is CASSVATIGDTQYF.

V and J are TRBV7-2 and TRBJ2-2; the D is unclear. Trimming removed 5 bases at V and 7 bases at J, with 5 bases between. The CDR3 length is 11 residues. Germline V CDR1 and CDR2: SGHTA, FQGNSA. Here the CDR3 reads CASSLNGELFF. The CDR3 coding sequence is TGTGCCAGCAGCCTTAACGGGGAGCTGTTTTTT. Complete variable domain (other parts from reference TRBV7-2 and TRBJ2-2): GAGVSQSPSNKVTEKGKDVELRCDPISGHTALYWYRQSLGQGLEFLIYFQGNSAPDKSGLPSDRFSAERTGGSVSTLTIQRTQQEDSAVYLCASSLNGELFFGEGSRLTVL.

This chain connects TRBV7-2 to TRBJ1-2; tentatively, D is TRBD1 (5 bases). Trimming left V 2 bases short and J 5 bases short, with 6 bases between. The germline V gene encodes CDR1 SGHTA and CDR2 FQGNSA. This CDR3 region has 12 residues. The CDR3 DNA is TGTGCCAGCAGCTTACAGGGTTATGGCTACACCTTC. Residues: CASSLQGYGYTF.

This chain connects TRBV29-1 to TRBJ1-2, with 8 positions matching TRBD1. The CDR3 has 13 residues. With V trimmed by 6 bases and J by 2 bases, 5 bases remained unmatched. Germline V gene data show CDR1 as SQVTM and CDR2 as ANQGSEA. The CDR3 reads CSVGGQGNYGYTF. The CDR3 DNA is TGCAGCGTCGGAGGACAGGGAAACTATGGCTACACCTTC.

V and J are TRBV29-1 and TRBJ2-5, with a possible D match to TRBD1 (6 bases). The length of the CDR3 is 12 residues. V shed 6 bases and J shed 5 bases, with 13 bases lying between them. Germline values: CDR1 SQVTM, CDR2 ANQGSEA. CDR3 region: CSVERQGETQYF. The CDR3 bases are TGCAGCGTAGAAAGGCAGGGGGAGACCCAGTACTTC.

This chain connects TRBV5-4 to TRBJ2-1; no clear D gene. The V gene lost 5 bases and the J gene lost 6 bases, with 12 bases spanning the gap. CDR1 is SGHNT and CDR2 is YYREEE in the germline V gene (reference sequence). The CDR3 runs 13 residues. The CDR3, as DNA: TGTGCCAGCAGTCGTACCGAATCCAATGAGCAGTTCTTC. Its protein product is CASSRTESNEQFF.

V usage is TRBV27 and J usage is TRBJ2-3; D gene uncertain. Germline V CDR1 and CDR2: MNHEY, SMNVEV (reference sequence). The CDR3 loop spans 13 amino acids. Trimming left V 8 bases short and J 0 bases short, with 9 bases between. Written as DNA, the CDR3 is TGTGCCAGCGGTACAGCTAGCACAGATACGCAGTATTTT. Amino acid sequence: CASGTASTDTQYF.

The gene calls are TRBV30 and TRBJ2-1, with 11 bases identical to TRBD1. The CDR3 extends over 16 amino acids. The V segment lost 3 bases and the J segment 5 bases; nucleotides outside the gene matches: 9. Per the germline V gene, CDR1 is GTSNPN and CDR2 is SVGIG (reference sequence). The CDR3: CAWRHRDRGSHNEQFF. In DNA form, the CDR3 reads TGTGCCTGGAGGCACCGGGACAGGGGGTCCCACAATGAGCAGTTCTTC.

This clone was picked up one time. The chain combines TRBV7-2 with TRBJ2-3; 8 bases are a match to TRBD2. Germline V gives CDR1 SGHTA, CDR2 FQGNSA. CDR3 size: 13 residues. J lost 0 bases, V lost 11 bases, and 4 bases had no gene match. The CDR3 bases are TGTGCCGGGGGCGGGAGGAGCACAGATACGCAGTATTTT. Amino acids: CAGGGRSTDTQYF.

The chain is built from TRBV7-2 and TRBJ2-1, with 9 bases fitting TRBD2. CDR1 and CDR2 from the germline V gene are SGHTA and FQGNSA. The CDR3 is 15 amino acids. Trimming at V came to 5 bases and at J to 5 bases, leaving 7 bases not matched to a gene. CDR3 region: CASSHSASGDNEQFF. CDR3 nucleotide sequence: TGTGCCAGCAGCCACTCGGCTAGCGGGGACAATGAGCAGTTCTTC. Full variable domain (remainder filled in from reference TRBV7-2 and TRBJ2-1): GAGVSQSPSNKVTEKGKDVELRCDPISGHTALYWYRQSLGQGLEFLIYFQGNSAPDKSGLPSDRFSAERTGGSVSTLTIQRTQQEDSAVYLCASSHSASGDNEQFFGPGTRLTVL.

J is TRBJ2-5 and V is TRBV29-1, with D possibly being TRBD1 or TRBD2 (5 bases each). Germline CDR1 is SQVTM and CDR2 is ANQGSEA. The CDR3 contains 12 residues. Trimming pared 4 bases from V and 4 bases from J, leaving 10 bases between. CDR3 residues: CSVVGGGETQYF. For the CDR3, the DNA is TGCAGCGTTGTCGGTGGGGGAGAGACCCAGTACTTC.

The rearrangement uses TRBV29-1 and TRBJ2-1; 8 bases agree with TRBD2. The V gene's germline CDR1 is SQVTM and CDR2 ANQGSEA. The CDR3 covers 16 residues. The trim removed 2 bases at V and 5 bases at J, leaving 11 bases unmatched. Here the CDR3 reads CSVERVAGGRNNEQFF. The CDR3, as DNA: TGCAGCGTTGAACGGGTTGCGGGAGGAAGGAACAATGAGCAGTTCTTC.

The genes are TRBV6-5 and TRBJ2-3; 8 bases map to TRBD1. The CDR3 has 13 residues. The V and J ends lost 7 bases and 5 bases, in that order; junction bases with no gene match: 5. CDR1 and CDR2 (germline): MNHEY, SVGAGI. The CDR3 DNA reads TGTGCCAGCACCCCACAGGGGGTAGATACGCAGTATTTT. Translation gives CASTPQGVDTQYF.

This clone occurred a few times. The J gene is TRBJ1-4, the V gene TRBV12-5, with D unclear. Trimming cost V 6 bases and J 10 bases, with 18 bases left between them. Germline values: CDR1 LGHNT, CDR2 FRNRAP. The CDR3 has 14 residues. The CDR3 DNA is TGTGCTAGTGGCCGAAATGAGGGAAACGGAAAACTGTTTTTT. Translating gives CASGRNEGNGKLFF.

This clone was observed a single time. The rearrangement uses TRBV13 and TRBJ2-5; TRBD2 aligns across 10 bases. Germline-derived CDR1 and CDR2 are PRHDT and FYEKMQ (reference sequence). The CDR3 consists of 13 residues. The ends lost 6 bases at V and 5 bases at J; junction bases unmatched: 3. CDR3 sequence reads: CASRRSGGETQYF. CDR3 DNA sequence: TGTGCCAGCAGACGTAGCGGGGGGGAGACCCAGTACTTC. The full variable domain, rest sourced from reference TRBV13 and TRBJ2-5, is AAGVIQSPRHLIKEKRETATLKCYPIPRHDTVYWYQQGPGQDPQFLISFYEKMQSDKGSIPDRFSAQQFSDYHSELNMSSLELGDSALYFCASRRSGGETQYFGPGTRLLVL.

This clone is a singleton in its sample. The sample holds other DNA sequences that translate to the same CDR3. The rearrangement joins TRBV30 to TRBJ2-1; no clear D. The germline V and J ends were trimmed by 1 base and 4 bases, with 5 bases remaining between them. This CDR3 contains 12 residues. Germline V gene data show CDR1 as GTSNPN and CDR2 as SVGIG (reference sequence). CDR3 sequence reads: CAWSGLYNEQFF. The DNA for the CDR3 is TGTGCCTGGAGTGGACTGTACAATGAGCAGTTCTTC. The full variable domain, in which reference TRBV30 and TRBJ2-1 provide the parts outside the CDR3, is SQTIHQWPATLVQPVGSPLSLECTVEGTSNPNLYWYRQAAGRGLQLLFYSVGIGQISSEVPQNLSASRPQDRQFILSSKKLLLSDSGFYLCAWSGLYNEQFFGPGTRLTVL.

This clone was seen a few times. The chain joins TRBV29-1 to TRBJ2-1; D is perhaps TRBD1 (5 bases). V lost 6 bases and J 8 bases, leaving 11 bases between the germline ends. The CDR3 totals 11 residues. CDR1 SQVTM and CDR2 ANQGSEA come from the germline V gene. The CDR3, as DNA: TGCAGCGTCGACCCCAGGGATGAGCAGTTCTTC. The encoded protein is CSVDPRDEQFF.

There are a few counts of this clone. The rearrangement uses TRBV30 and TRBJ2-1, with 10 bases that match TRBD2. V lost 2 bases to trimming and J lost 2 bases; unmatched junction nucleotides: 3. The CDR3 is 15 amino acids. The germline gives CDR1 GTSNPN, CDR2 SVGIG (reference sequence). The CDR3 reads CAWSPLAGTYNEQFF. In DNA form, the CDR3 reads TGTGCCTGGAGTCCACTAGCGGGGACCTACAATGAGCAGTTCTTC.

CDR3 amino acids: CSVAGFVITEAFF. The CDR3, as DNA: TGCAGCGTTGCCGGCTTTGTCATCACTGAAGCTTTCTTT. The chain recombines TRBV29-1 with TRBJ1-1; D is undetermined. V was clipped by 4 bases and J by 4 bases, with 13 bases between them. The CDR3 is made up of 13 amino acids. Germline V CDR1 and CDR2: SQVTM, ANQGSEA. The variable domain in full, completed from reference TRBV29-1 and TRBJ1-1, reads SAVISQKPSRDICQRGTSLTIQCQVDSQVTMMFWYRQQPGQSLTLIATANQGSEATYESGFVIDKFPISRPNLTFSTLTVSNMSPEDSSIYLCSVAGFVITEAFFGQGTRLTVV.